The clone carrying this T cell receptor beta chain occurred a few times. Its antigen is not known. This sample is part of a study of identical twins. Study outcomes and limitations: Sharing of beta out-of-frame sequences by twins showed a weaker excess.

Template switching supplied a universal primer site; unique molecular identifiers were carried on the cDNA. In TCRdb, the 5' RACE reads were re-called with MiXCR into one record per CDR3 protein. The data contain about 530,000 distinct CDR3 sequences, about a fifth of them singletons. Everyone who donated was a healthy Caucasian. The trim removed 6 bases at V and 5 bases at J, leaving 7 bases unmatched. The CDR3 length is 14 residues. Germline V lookup: CDR1 MDHEN, CDR2 SYDVKM. The same specimen was also included in a second study, on yellow fever vaccine responses in identical twins. From that study: Twin vaccine T cell responses reportedly seemed partly convergent, partly personalized.

The sequenced sample was CD4+ T cells sorted from blood. V usage is TRBV28 and J usage is TRBJ1-1, with 9 bases aligning to TRBD1. This receptor was identified in a woman aged 18-29 years in good health. CDR3 nucleotides: TGTGCCAGCAGACTCGGGACAGGGTGGACTGAAGCTTTCTTT. This translates into CASRLGTGWTEAFF.